This TCR beta chain was retrieved from a study of healthy donors' naive CD4 and CD8 T cells. TCR libraries were built from roughly 0.5 ug of total RNA by linear amplification. MiXCR was run by TCRdb on the reads, yielding one entry per CDR3 protein. The sample shows 150,000 to 200,000 distinct CDR3 sequences, about 74% of them seen only once. The study's findings and limits: Chains were not paired, since alpha and beta were sequenced in bulk. Possible naive T cell homeostatic proliferation bias remained unaddressed. Negatively charged CDR3s marked CD8+ lineage; positively charged CDR3s marked CD4+ lineage.

This clonotype appeared a few times. Its antigen is still unknown. This CDR3 region has 14 residues. The V end was cut by 4 bases, the J end by 7 bases, with 17 bases between. Germline CDR1 is SQVTM and CDR2 is ANQGSEA. Sequencing was performed on naive CD4+ and CD8+ T cells sorted from blood, pooled from several donors. The sequence was collected from a pool of human donors in good health; the sample pools cells from several healthy donors. The rearrangement uses TRBV29-1 and TRBJ2-1; D tentatively fits TRBD1 or TRBD2 (7 bases each). CDR3 sequence: CSVVRLAGGNEQFF. The CDR3, as DNA: TGCAGCGTTGTGAGACTAGCAGGGGGTAATGAGCAGTTCTTC.